The text below deals with one TCR beta chain. What it binds is not known. Germline V gives CDR1 GTSNPN, CDR2 SVGIG (reference sequence). The CDR3 length is 13 residues. Trimming pared 1 base from V and 4 bases from J, leaving 7 bases between. These data belong to a study of OX40 agonist ivuxolimab in advanced cancers. Study-wide results and caveats: In CD8+ T cells, expanded clones were on average more numerous than in CD4+.

TCRdb's table, derived via immunoSEQ multiplex PCR, lists solely in-frame clones and lacks some. This sample yields some 44,000 clones, of which about 90% are seen a single time; about 35% belongs to the top ten. The sequences come from CD4+ or CD8+ T cells sorted from blood, collected in a trial of the OX40 agonist ivuxolimab. This sequence was found in an adult with an advanced solid tumor such as melanoma, head and neck, liver or kidney cancer. The V and J genes are TRBV30 and TRBJ2-2; D is ambiguous. The CDR3: CAWSGQITGELFF. In nucleotides, the CDR3 is TGTGCCTGGAGTGGGCAGATCACCGGGGAGCTGTTTTTT.